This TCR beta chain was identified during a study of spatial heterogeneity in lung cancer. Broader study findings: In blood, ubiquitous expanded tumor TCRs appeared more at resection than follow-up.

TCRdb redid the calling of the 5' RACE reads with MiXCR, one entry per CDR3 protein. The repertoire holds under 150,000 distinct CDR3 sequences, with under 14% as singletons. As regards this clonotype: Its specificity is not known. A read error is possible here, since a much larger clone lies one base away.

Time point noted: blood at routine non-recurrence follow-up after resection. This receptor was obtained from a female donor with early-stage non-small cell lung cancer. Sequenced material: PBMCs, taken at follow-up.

The DNA for the CDR3 is TGTGCCAGCAGTTTCGGGAGCTCTGGAAACACCATATATTTT. This gives the protein CASSFGSSGNTIYF. The chain couples TRBV12-3 or TRBV12-4 to TRBJ1-3; D remains ambiguous. Trimming cost V 3 bases and J 0 bases, with 6 bases left between them. The CDR3 is made up of 14 amino acids.